Listed below are T cell receptor beta chains from one sample, sequenced in a study of CD8+CD57+ T cells in acquired aplastic anemia. Each CDR3 protein is one row after TCRdb ran MiXCR on the reads. Counted here are roughly 280,000 distinct CDR3 sequences, around three fifths occurring once; the ten biggest clones make up around 1.2%. The sample comprised sorted CD4+, CD8+, or CD8+CD57+ T cells (not recorded which) from PBMCs. These TCRs come from a human donor with aplastic anemia. Each CDR3 is given with its conserved first and last residue. D genes are given only for firm matches. Only some rows state a clone size, as once, few, many or a class for expanded clones.

d_gene,v_gene,abundance,j_gene,CDR3nt,CDR3aa
NA,TRBV29-1,few,TRBJ1-1,TGCAGCGTTGTCGGAGTTGGCGGGAACACTGAAGCTTTCTTT,CSVVGVGGNTEAFF
TRBD1,TRBV6-1,NA,TRBJ2-6,TGTGCCAGCAGTGATCCACAGGGGACGGCTGGGGCCAACGTCCTGACTTTC,CASSDPQGTAGANVLTF
TRBD2,TRBV5-1,NA,TRBJ2-1,TGCGCCAGCAGCAAAGGGACTAGCGGGAGTAGCGAGCAGTTCTTC,CASSKGTSGSSEQFF
TRBD2,TRBV6-6,many,TRBJ2-2,TGTGCCAGCAGTTATGGGGGGCTAGCGGGAGGGTACACCGGGGAGCTGTTTTTT,CASSYGGLAGGYTGELFF
NA,TRBV20-1,once,TRBJ1-2,TGCAGTGCTAGAGTGAGGGACGGCGAATATGGCTACACCTTC,CSARVRDGEYGYTF
NA,TRBV7-9,NA,TRBJ2-3,TGTGCCAGCAGTCCACGACGGGAAGCCCTAATCGATATGCAGTGTTTT,CASSPRREALIDMQCF
NA,TRBV2,few,TRBJ1-6,TGTGCCAGCAGCGAACCGGCAGTTTTTCCTAATTCACCCCTCCACTTT,CASSEPAVFPNSPLHF
NA,TRBV25-1,NA,TRBJ1-5,TGTGCCAGCAGTGAGGGTACGGCCCAGCATTTT,CASSEGTAQHF
NA,TRBV10-1,NA,TRBJ1-2,TGCGCCAGCAACCGGGACAACTATGGCTACACCTTC,CASNRDNYGYTF
NA,TRBV20-1,many,TRBJ2-1,TGCAGTGCTAGAGGGGGCGGGACAAGAAGTGAGCAGTTCTTC,CSARGGGTRSEQFF
NA,TRBV6-4,few,TRBJ1-4,TGTGCCAGCAGTGACTCGTCCCAGGGTGAAAAACTGTTTTTT,CASSDSSQGEKLFF
NA,TRBV2,once,TRBJ2-7,TGTGCCAGCAGCTCTGGGGTGGGGTACGAGCAGTACTTC,CASSSGVGYEQYF
NA,TRBV18,many,TRBJ2-5,TGTGCCAGCTCACCAATCGAGACCCAGTACTTC,CASSPIETQYF
TRBD1,TRBV25-1,few,TRBJ2-7,TGTGCCAGCAGCTACGTGGGACAGAGCTACGAGCAGTACTTC,CASSYVGQSYEQYF
TRBD1,TRBV7-2,NA,TRBJ1-1,TGTGCCAGCACCCGCATTCAGGGGGGCGGGAACACTGAAGCTTTCTTT,CASTRIQGGGNTEAFF
NA,TRBV2,NA,TRBJ2-3,TGTGCCAGCAGTGGCGCAATCAGCACAGATACGCAGTATTTT,CASSGAISTDTQYF